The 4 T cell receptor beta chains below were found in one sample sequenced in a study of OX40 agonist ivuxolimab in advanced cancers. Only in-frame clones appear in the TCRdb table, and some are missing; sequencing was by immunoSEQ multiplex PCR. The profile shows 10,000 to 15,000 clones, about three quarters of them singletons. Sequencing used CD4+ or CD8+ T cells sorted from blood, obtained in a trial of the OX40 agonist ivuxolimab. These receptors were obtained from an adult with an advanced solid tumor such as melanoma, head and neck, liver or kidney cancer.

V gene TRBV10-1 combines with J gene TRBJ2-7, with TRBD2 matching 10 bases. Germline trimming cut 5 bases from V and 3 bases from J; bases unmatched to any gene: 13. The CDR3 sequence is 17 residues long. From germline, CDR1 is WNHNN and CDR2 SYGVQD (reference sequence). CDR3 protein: CASSRPIGLAAYYEQYF. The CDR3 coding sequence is TGCGCCAGCAGTCGACCCATAGGACTAGCGGCCTACTACGAGCAGTACTTC.

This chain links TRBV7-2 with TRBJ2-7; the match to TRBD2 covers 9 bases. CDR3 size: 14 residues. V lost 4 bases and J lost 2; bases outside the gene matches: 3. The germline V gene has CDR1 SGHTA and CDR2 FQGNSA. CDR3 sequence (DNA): TGTGCCAGCAGCTCTTTAGCGGGGGCCTACGAGCAGTACTTC. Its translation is CASSSLAGAYEQYF.

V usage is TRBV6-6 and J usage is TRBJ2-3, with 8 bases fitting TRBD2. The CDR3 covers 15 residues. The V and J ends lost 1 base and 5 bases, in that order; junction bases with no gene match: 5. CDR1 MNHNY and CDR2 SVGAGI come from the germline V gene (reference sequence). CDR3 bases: TGTGCCAGCAGTTACTTTGCGGGAGGTAGAGATACGCAGTATTTT. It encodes CASSYFAGGRDTQYF.

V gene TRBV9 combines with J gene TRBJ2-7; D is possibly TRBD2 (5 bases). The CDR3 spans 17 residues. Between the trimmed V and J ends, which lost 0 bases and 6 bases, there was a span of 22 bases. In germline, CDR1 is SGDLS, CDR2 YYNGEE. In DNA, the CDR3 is TGTGCCAGCAGCGTAGAGGAGGCAGATGACTCAGGCGTCGAGCAGTACTTC. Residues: CASSVEEADDSGVEQYF.